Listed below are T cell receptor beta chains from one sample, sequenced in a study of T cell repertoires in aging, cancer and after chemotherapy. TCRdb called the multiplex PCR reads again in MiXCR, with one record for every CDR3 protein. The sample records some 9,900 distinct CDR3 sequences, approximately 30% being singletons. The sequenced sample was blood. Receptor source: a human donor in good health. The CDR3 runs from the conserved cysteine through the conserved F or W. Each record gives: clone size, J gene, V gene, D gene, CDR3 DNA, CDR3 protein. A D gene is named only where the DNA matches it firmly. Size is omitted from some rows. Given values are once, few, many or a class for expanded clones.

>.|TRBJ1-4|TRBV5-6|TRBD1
TGTGCCAGCAGCTTGGTGACAGGGGGGGGTGTTTTT
CASSLVTGGGVF
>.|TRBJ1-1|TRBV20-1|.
TGCAGTGCTAGTGGAGCTACGCAGGGGTACACTGAAGCTTTCTTT
CSASGATQGYTEAFF
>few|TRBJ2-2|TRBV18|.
TGTGCCAGCTCACCATCGCAGACTGTCACCGGGGAGCTGTTTTTT
CASSPSQTVTGELFF
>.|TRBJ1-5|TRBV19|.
TGTGCCAGTAGTTTTACCCAGGGAGATCAGCCCCAGCATTTT
CASSFTQGDQPQHF
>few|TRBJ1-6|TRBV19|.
TGTGCCAGTAGTCTCAACCCCAGGGCTCATTCACCCCTCCACTTT
CASSLNPRAHSPLHF
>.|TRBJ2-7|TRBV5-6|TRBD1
TGTGCCAGCAGCTTGGCCGGGACAGGGATCTACGAGCAGTACTTC
CASSLAGTGIYEQYF
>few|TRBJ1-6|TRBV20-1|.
TGCAGTGCTAGAATTTTGCAGGGAAATTCACCCCTCCACTTT
CSARILQGNSPLHF
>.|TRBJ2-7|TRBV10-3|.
TGTGCCATCAGTGAGGGGTCCCAGGCCGAGCAGTACTTC
CAISEGSQAEQYF
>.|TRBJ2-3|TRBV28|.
TGTGCCAGCCAAATGACAGATACGCAGTATTTT
CASQMTDTQYF
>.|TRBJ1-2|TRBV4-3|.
TGCGCCAGCAGCCAAGATTGGTCAATCCCCTACTTCGGCTACACCTTC
CASSQDWSIPYFGYTF
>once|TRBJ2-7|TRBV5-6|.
TGCGCCAGCATCTTGCAGGATCCCAGTGTCTACGAGCAGTACTTC
CASILQDPSVYEQYF
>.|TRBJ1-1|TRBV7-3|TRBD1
TGTGCCAGCAGCTTAACTGACAGGGGGAACACTGAAGCTTTCTTT
CASSLTDRGNTEAFF
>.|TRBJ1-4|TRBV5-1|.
TGCGCCAGCAGCTTGGAGGGTACTAATGAAAAACTGTTTTTT
CASSLEGTNEKLFF
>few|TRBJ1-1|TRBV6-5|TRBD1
TGTGCCAGCAGTTGGGGTTCAGGGGGGACTGAAGCTTTCTTT
CASSWGSGGTEAFF
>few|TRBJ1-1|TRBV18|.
TGTGCCAGCTCTTTGACAGGGAACACTGAAGCTTTCTTT
CASSLTGNTEAFF
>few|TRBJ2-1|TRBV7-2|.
TGTGCCAGCAGCTTAGCGCTAAAGATGAATGAGCAGTTCTTC
CASSLALKMNEQFF
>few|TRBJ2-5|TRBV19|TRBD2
TGTGCCAGTAGTAAGATAGCGGGGGGGTACCAAGAGACCCAGTACTTC
CASSKIAGGYQETQYF
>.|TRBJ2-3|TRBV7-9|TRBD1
TGTGCCAGCAGCTTAGGGACAGGATCAAATACGCAGTATTTT
CASSLGTGSNTQYF
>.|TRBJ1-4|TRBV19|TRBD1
TGTGCCAGTAGTATAGGGACAGGGGCCGATGAAAAACTGTTTTTT
CASSIGTGADEKLFF
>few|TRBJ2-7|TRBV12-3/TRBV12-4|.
TGTGCCAGCACCCGGGGGTATGGGGTGAACGAGCAGTACTTC
CASTRGYGVNEQYF
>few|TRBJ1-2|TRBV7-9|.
TGTGCCACGTTCAGCGGGGACACCCTTCGGGGCTACACCTTC
CATFSGDTLRGYTF
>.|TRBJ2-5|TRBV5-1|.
TGTGCCAGCAGCTTGATAACCCGGGACAATCAAGAGACCCAGTACTTC
CASSLITRDNQETQYF
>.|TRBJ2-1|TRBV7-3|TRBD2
TGTGCCAGCAGCTTCGGAACTAGCGGGGTCGGTGATGAGCAGTTCTTC
CASSFGTSGVGDEQFF
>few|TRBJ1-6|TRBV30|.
TGTGCCTGGAGTGAATCTCTAGATAGCTCACCCCTCCACTTT
CAWSESLDSSPLHF
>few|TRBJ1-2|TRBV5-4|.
TGTGCCAGCAGCTTGGGGGACCGGAGGTCCTATGGCTACACCTTC
CASSLGDRRSYGYTF
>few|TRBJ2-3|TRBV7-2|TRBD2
TGTGCCAGCAGCTTAGGAGCAACTAGCGGGGCTTGGACAGATACGCAGTATTTT
CASSLGATSGAWTDTQYF
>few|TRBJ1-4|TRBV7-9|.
TGTGCCAGCAGCTCCCGGGGGGCAACTAATGAAAAACTGTTTTTT
CASSSRGATNEKLFF
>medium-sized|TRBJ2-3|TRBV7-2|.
TGTGCCAGCAGCCTATGGGGCACAGATACGCAGTATTTT
CASSLWGTDTQYF
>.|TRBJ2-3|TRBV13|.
TGTGCCAGCAGCTTGGACGCGGCCGAAGATACGCAGTATTTT
CASSLDAAEDTQYF
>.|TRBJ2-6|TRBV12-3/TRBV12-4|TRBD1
TGTGCCAGCAAAACCGGGACAGGGGGCTCTGGGGCCAACGTCCTGACTTTC
CASKTGTGGSGANVLTF
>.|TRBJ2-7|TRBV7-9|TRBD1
TGTGCCAGCAGCTTACTCCGGCAGGGGGACTACGAGCAGTACTTC
CASSLLRQGDYEQYF
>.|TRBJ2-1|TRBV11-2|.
TGTGCCAGCAGCTTAGGTGCCTACAATGAGCAGTTCTTC
CASSLGAYNEQFF
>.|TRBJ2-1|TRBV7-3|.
TGTGCTAGTGGTTCTTCATTAGGGGGGGAGCAGTTCTTC
CASGSSLGGEQFF
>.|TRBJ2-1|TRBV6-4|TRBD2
TGTGCCAGCAGTTTTAGCGGGGGGGCCGATGAGCAGTTCTTC
CASSFSGGADEQFF
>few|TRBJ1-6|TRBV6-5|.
TGTGCCAGCAGTTTCGGGGCCCATAATTCACCCCTCCACTTT
CASSFGAHNSPLHF
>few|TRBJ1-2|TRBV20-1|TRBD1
TGCAGTGCTAGGGGGCGGACAGGGTCCGCTTACGGCTACACCTTC
CSARGRTGSAYGYTF
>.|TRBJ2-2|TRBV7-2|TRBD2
TGTGCCAGCAGCTCTGGGGACTATCGGAACACCGGGGAGCTGTTTTTT
CASSSGDYRNTGELFF
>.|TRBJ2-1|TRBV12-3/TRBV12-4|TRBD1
TGTGCCAGCAGTACGGGACAGGGGGGTTGGGATGAGCAGTTCTTC
CASSTGQGGWDEQFF
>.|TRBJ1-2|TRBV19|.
TGTGCCAGTAGTCTCGGGGAGGGCGGCTATGGCTACACCTTC
CASSLGEGGYGYTF
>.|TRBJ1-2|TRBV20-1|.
TGCAGTGCTAGAAGCGGCAGAAATTATGGCTACACCTTC
CSARSGRNYGYTF
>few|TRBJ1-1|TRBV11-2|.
TGTGCCAGCAGCTACTCCTCAGGGGTAGCTTTCTTT
CASSYSSGVAFF
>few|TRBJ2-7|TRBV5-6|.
TGTGCCAGCAGCTGGGGGGCCTCCTACGAGCAGTACTTC
CASSWGASYEQYF
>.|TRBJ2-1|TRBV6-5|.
TGTGCCAGCAGTTACCAAACAGTTTTGTTCTTC
CASSYQTVLFF
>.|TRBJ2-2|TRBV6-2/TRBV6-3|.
TGTGCCAGCAGTTCCCGGAGCCGAGTGATCGCCACCGGGGAGCTGTTTTTT
CASSSRSRVIATGELFF
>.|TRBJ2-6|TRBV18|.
TGTGCCAGCTCACGAGATGGGGCCAACGTCCTGACTTTC
CASSRDGANVLTF
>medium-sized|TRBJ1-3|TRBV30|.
TGTGCCTGGAGTGAGGGGTACTCTGGAAACACCATATATTTT
CAWSEGYSGNTIYF
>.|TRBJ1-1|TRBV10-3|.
TGTGCCATCAGTGATCTGACAGGGAACACTGAAGCTTTCTTT
CAISDLTGNTEAFF
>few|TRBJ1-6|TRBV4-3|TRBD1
TGTGCCAGCAGTCGGGGGGACAGGGTCTATTCACCCCTCCACTTT
CASSRGDRVYSPLHF
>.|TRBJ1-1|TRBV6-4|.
TGTGCCAGCAGTGAGTCGTCGAACACTGAAGCTTTCTTT
CASSESSNTEAFF
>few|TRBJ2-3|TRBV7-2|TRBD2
TGTGCCAGCAGCTTCCTGACTAGCGGAGAAGGCACAGATACGCAGTATTTT
CASSFLTSGEGTDTQYF
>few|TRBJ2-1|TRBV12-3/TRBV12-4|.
TGTGCCAGCAGTTTTGTCCCCGCAGGGCGTGATGAGCAGTTCTTC
CASSFVPAGRDEQFF
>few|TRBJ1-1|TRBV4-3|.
TGCGCCAGCAGCCAAGCCCTAGATCGGATTGAAGCTTTCTTT
CASSQALDRIEAFF
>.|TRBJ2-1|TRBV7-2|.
TGTGCCAGCAGCTTATCGTTCGGTGAGCAGTTCTTC
CASSLSFGEQFF
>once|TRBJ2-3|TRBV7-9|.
TGTGCCAGCAGCTTACCGGCAAAAGATACGCAGTATTTT
CASSLPAKDTQYF
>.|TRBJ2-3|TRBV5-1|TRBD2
TGCGCCAGCAGCTTGGCCGAACTAGCGGGCACAGATACGCAGTATTTT
CASSLAELAGTDTQYF